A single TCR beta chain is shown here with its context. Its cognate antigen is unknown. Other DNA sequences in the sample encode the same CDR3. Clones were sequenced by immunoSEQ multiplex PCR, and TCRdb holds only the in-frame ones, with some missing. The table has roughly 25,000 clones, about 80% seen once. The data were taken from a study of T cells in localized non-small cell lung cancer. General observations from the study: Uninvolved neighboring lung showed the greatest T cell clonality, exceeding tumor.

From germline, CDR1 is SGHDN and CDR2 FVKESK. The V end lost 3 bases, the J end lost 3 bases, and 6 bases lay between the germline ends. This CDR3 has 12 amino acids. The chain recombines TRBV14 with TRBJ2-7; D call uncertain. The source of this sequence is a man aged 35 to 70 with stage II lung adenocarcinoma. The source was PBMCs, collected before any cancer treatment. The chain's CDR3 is CASSHGFYEQYF. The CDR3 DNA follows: TGTGCCAGCAGCCATGGTTTCTACGAGCAGTACTTC.